This TCR beta chain was identified in a study of shared clonotypes between healthy human individuals. As for the study in general: Donors were two women and a few men aged 18 to 49.

Worth noting for this clone: Its antigen is unidentified.

Naive CD8 isolation took CD45RO-negative cells positively selected for CCR7 and excluded terminally differentiated effector memory CD45RA+ cells. Losses at the gene ends were 5 bases for V and 5 bases for J; bases not matched to a gene: 5. This CDR3 is built from 15 residues. Germline-derived CDR1 and CDR2 are SGHTA and FQGTGA. Overall study findings and caveats: Rarefaction revealed incomplete sorted-subset sequencing despite large depth.

The protocol was immunoSEQ multiplex PCR, while the TCRdb copy is restricted to in-frame clones and leaves out a portion. The data show about 700,000 clones, about 92% seen once. The clonotype originates from a young man in good health. The genes are TRBV7-3 and TRBJ2-1, with 11 bases matching TRBD1. The sample comprised naive CD8+ T cells sorted from blood. The CDR3 protein is CASSPGQGVDNEQFF. In DNA form, the CDR3 reads TGTGCCAGCAGCCCGGGACAGGGGGTGGACAATGAGCAGTTCTTC.